One sample yielded the 11 T cell receptor beta chains listed below, sequenced in a study of blood T cell repertoires in COVID-19 (dated by TCRdb to 2018 to 2020). Libraries came from the immunoSEQ multiplex PCR assay. The table was pulled from immuneACCESS by TCRdb, which kept in-frame rearrangements only. Such tables lose some clones; where checked, under half of the loss comes from unresolved V genes, and the rest has no known cause. The sample table contains some 250,000 clones; only one count was recorded for roughly 84% of them. The ten largest clones add up to around 25% of the sample. Sequenced material: peripheral blood. Every receptor here comes from a man in his forties with acute or convalescent COVID-19.

This chain links TRBV25-1 with TRBJ2-3; 8 bases agree with TRBD1. The germline gives CDR1 MGHDK, CDR2 SYGVNS. The CDR3 extends over 15 amino acids. Trimming at V came to 4 bases and at J to 2 bases, leaving 5 bases not matched to a gene. DNA for the CDR3: TGTGCCAGCAGTGTCCCGGGACAGGCCACAGATACGCAGTATTTT. This translates into CASSVPGQATDTQYF.

The chain carries TRBV18 and TRBJ2-3, with D maybe TRBD2 (5 bases). Germline loops: CDR1 KGHSH, CDR2 LQKENI. This CDR3 has 13 residues. Trimming pared 5 bases from V and 7 bases from J, leaving 13 bases between. DNA of the CDR3: TGTGCCAGCTCAAGGGAGCTGTCATATACGCAGTATTTT. Residues: CASSRELSYTQYF.

The V gene is TRBV2, the J gene TRBJ2-1; 8 nucleotides align to TRBD2. After removal of 7 bases from V and 6 bases from J, the junction contained 8 bases not matched to a gene. CDR3 length: 14 residues. Germline CDR1 is SNHLY and CDR2 is FYNNEI. The CDR3 nucleotides read TGTGCCAGCAATGAGCGGGAGCGTGGCAATGAGCAGTTCTTC. Protein: CASNERERGNEQFF. Filled out from reference TRBV2 and TRBJ2-1, the complete variable domain reads EPEVTQTPSHQVTQMGQEVILRCVPISNHLYFYWYRQILGQKVEFLVSFYNNEISEKSEIFDDQFSVERPDGSNFTLKIRSTKLEDSAMYFCASNERERGNEQFFGPGTRLTVL.

This clone was seen a single time. The rearrangement joins TRBV14 to TRBJ2-2, with 12 bases matching TRBD2. The CDR3 runs to 19 residues. The V gene's germline CDR1 is SGHDN and CDR2 FVKESK. Trimming took 10 bases from V and 5 from J; bases not matched to a gene: 20. CDR3 residues: CATRYSGTSGSRRTGELFF. The CDR3 DNA is TGTGCCACCCGGTATTCCGGGACTAGCGGGTCTCGAAGGACCGGGGAGCTGTTTTTT.

The rearrangement links TRBV15 to TRBJ1-2; 7 bases are a match to TRBD1. J lost 6 bases, V lost 5 bases, and 6 bases had no gene match. Germline V CDR1 and CDR2: LNHNV, YYDKDF (reference sequence). This CDR3 is 13 amino acids long. The DNA for the CDR3 is TGTGCCACCAGCCCCCAGACAGGGAATGGCTACACCTTC. Translating it yields CATSPQTGNGYTF.

This chain joins TRBV15 and TRBJ2-1, with D possibly being TRBD2 (6 bases). The CDR3 spans 16 residues. V lost 2 bases to trimming and J lost 4 bases, with 15 bases between them. CDR1 and CDR2 from the germline V gene are LNHNV and YYDKDF (reference sequence). CDR3: CATSRSTSLFYNEQFF. In nucleotides, the CDR3 is TGTGCCACCAGCAGATCTACTAGCCTCTTTTACAATGAGCAGTTCTTC.

The rearrangement links TRBV20-1 to TRBJ2-5, with 10 bases that match TRBD2. J was trimmed by 7 bases and V by 3 bases; bases with no gene match: 5. The CDR3 length is 13 residues. Germline CDR1 reads DFQATT; CDR2 reads SNEGSKA (reference sequence). The CDR3 loop reads CSASPSGGGTQYF. The CDR3 nucleotides are TGCAGTGCTAGTCCAAGCGGGGGGGGGACCCAGTACTTC.

The genes are TRBV18 and TRBJ2-2; no firm D call. V was cut by 2 bases and J by 4 bases, with 11 bases left in between. This CDR3 is 15 amino acids long. The germline gives CDR1 KGHSH, CDR2 LQKENI. CDR3 residues: CASSPIADSTGELFF. The CDR3 DNA follows: TGTGCCAGCTCACCAATCGCGGATTCCACCGGGGAGCTGTTTTTT.

A word on this clone: Other nucleotide sequences from this sample produce the same CDR3. The chain recombines TRBV11-2 with TRBJ2-7; the match to TRBD2 covers 7 bases. V shed 1 base and J 6 bases; nucleotides not matched to a gene: 3. Germline lookup yields CDR1 SGHAT and CDR2 FQNNGV. This CDR3 has 13 residues. CDR3 nucleotides: TGTGCCAGCAGCTTAGGTGGGGGGGGCGAGCAGTACTTC. This sequence encodes CASSLGGGGEQYF.

The V gene is TRBV18, the J gene TRBJ2-7, with TRBD2 matching 11 bases. This CDR3 contains 17 residues. Germline CDR1 KGHSH, CDR2 LQKENI. V lost 3 bases to trimming and J lost 0 bases; unmatched junction nucleotides: 7. The CDR3 DNA follows: TGTGCCAGCTCACCTAGGGGGCTAGCGGGAGGCTCCTACGAGCAGTACTTC. Amino acid sequence: CASSPRGLAGGSYEQYF.

This chain connects TRBV19 to TRBJ1-1; TRBD1 matches at 10 bases. J gave up 11 bases and V 7 bases, and 7 bases lay outside the gene matches. This CDR3 has 12 amino acids. In germline, CDR1 is LNHDA, CDR2 SQIVND (reference sequence). DNA for the CDR3: TGTGCCAGTATCACGGACAGGGGGTGGGCTTTCTTT. Its translation: CASITDRGWAFF.